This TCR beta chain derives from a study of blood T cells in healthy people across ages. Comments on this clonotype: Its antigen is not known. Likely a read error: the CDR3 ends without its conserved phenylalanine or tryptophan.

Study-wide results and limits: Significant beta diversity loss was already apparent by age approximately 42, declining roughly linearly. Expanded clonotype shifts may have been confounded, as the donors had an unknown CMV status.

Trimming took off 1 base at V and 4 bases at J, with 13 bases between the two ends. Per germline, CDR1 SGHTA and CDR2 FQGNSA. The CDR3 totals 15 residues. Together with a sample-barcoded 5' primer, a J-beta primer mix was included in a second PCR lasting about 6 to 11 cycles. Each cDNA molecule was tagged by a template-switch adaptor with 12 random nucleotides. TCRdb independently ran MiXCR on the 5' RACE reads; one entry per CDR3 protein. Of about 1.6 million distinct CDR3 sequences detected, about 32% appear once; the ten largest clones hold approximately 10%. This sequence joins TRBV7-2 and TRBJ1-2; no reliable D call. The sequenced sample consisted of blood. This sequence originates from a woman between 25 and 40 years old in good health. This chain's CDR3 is CASSLGFSARYGYTL. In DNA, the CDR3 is TGTGCCAGCAGCTTAGGGTTCAGCGCCCGCTATGGCTACACCTTA.